Each of the 7 T cell receptor beta chains below was sequenced from the same sample in a study of blood T cell repertoires in COVID-19. This table comes from immunoSEQ multiplex PCR, and its TCRdb copy is limited to in-frame clones, with some not included. The repertoire holds 250,000 to 350,000 clones, more than 75% seen once, with around 4% in the top ten. Sequencing input: peripheral blood. The receptors were gathered from a woman between 50 and 59 years old with active or convalescent COVID-19.

In this sample, this clone turned up once. The chain carries TRBV6-5 and TRBJ1-1, with D hard to call. This CDR3 comprises 15 residues. Germline lookup yields CDR1 MNHEY and CDR2 SVGAGI. V was clipped by 7 bases and J by 1 base, with 16 bases between them. The CDR3: CASTPMSTGNTEAFF. CDR3 coding DNA: TGTGCCAGCACCCCAATGTCTACGGGGAACACTGAAGCTTTCTTT.

This clone was seen a handful of times. J is TRBJ1-5 and V is TRBV11-3; D gene uncertain. The V end was cut by 4 bases, the J end by 5 bases, with 21 bases between. CDR1 and CDR2 from the germline V gene are SGHNT and YENEEA. The CDR3 has 17 amino acids. The CDR3 DNA sequence: TGTGCCAGCAGCTCCCGATACATGGTGGAGGAGGATCAGCCCCAGCATTTT. Protein sequence: CASSSRYMVEEDQPQHF.

This rearrangement joins TRBV12-1 to TRBJ1-1; the table gives TRBD1 as D, unverified against the DNA. TRBV12-1 is shown as a pseudogene. The CDR3 has 12 residues. CDR3 coding DNA: TGTGCCGGGGACAGACTGAACACTGAAGCTTTCTTT. Translation: CAGDRLNTEAFF.

The chain carries TRBV7-8 and TRBJ2-7, with D maybe TRBD1 (6 bases). The germline V and J ends were trimmed by 4 bases and 3 bases, with 10 bases remaining between them. This CDR3 comprises 13 residues. Germline loops: CDR1 SGHVS, CDR2 FQNEAQ. The CDR3 reads CASSSQGSYEQYF. In nucleotides, the CDR3 is TGTGCCAGCAGCTCCCAGGGGAGCTACGAGCAGTACTTC.

The CDR3 loop is CASSQDRTGMSYEQYF. CDR3 nucleotides: TGCGCCAGCAGCCAAGACAGGACAGGGATGTCCTACGAGCAGTACTTC. The rearrangement uses TRBV4-3 and TRBJ2-7; 8 nucleotides agree with TRBD1. With 0 bases clipped from V and 1 base from J, the junction kept 5 bases outside the gene matches. The CDR3 covers 16 residues. Per the germline V gene, CDR1 is LGHNA and CDR2 is YSLEER.

The rearrangement links TRBV3-1 (or the pseudogene TRBV3-2) to TRBJ1-3; D is unclear. Deletions cut 2 bases from V and 4 bases from J, with 12 bases between. From germline, CDR1 is LGHDT and CDR2 YNNKEL (reference sequence). The CDR3 loop spans 15 amino acids. The CDR3 DNA reads as TGTGCCAGCAGCCAATCCGAGTTCATCGGAAACACCATATATTTT. Encoded protein: CASSQSEFIGNTIYF.

This clone was seen only once. V is TRBV10-3 and J is TRBJ1-6; 10 bases align to TRBD1. There are 15 residues in the CDR3. CDR1 and CDR2 from the germline V gene are ENHRY and SYGVKD. Trimming at V came to 3 bases and at J to 10 bases, leaving 6 bases not matched to a gene. DNA of the CDR3: TGTGCCATCAGTGACCGGGACAGGGGATCCTCACCCCTCCACTTT. It specifies CAISDRDRGSSPLHF.